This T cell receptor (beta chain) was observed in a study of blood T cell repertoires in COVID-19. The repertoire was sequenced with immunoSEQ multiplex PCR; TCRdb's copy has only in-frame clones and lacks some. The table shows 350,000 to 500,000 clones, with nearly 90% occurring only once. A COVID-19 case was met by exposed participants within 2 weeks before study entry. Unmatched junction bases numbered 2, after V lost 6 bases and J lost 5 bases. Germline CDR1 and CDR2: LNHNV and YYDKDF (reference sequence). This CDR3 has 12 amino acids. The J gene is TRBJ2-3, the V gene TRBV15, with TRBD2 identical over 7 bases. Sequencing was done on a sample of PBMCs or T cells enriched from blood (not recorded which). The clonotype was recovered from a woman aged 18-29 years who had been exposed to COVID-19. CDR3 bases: TGTGCCACCAGTCCGGGGGGAGATACGCAGTATTTT. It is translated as CATSPGGDTQYF.